The rows below give T cell receptor beta chains drawn from one sample of a study of T-cell memory formation after mild COVID-19. TCRdb independently ran MiXCR on the 5' RACE reads; one entry per CDR3 protein. The sample records tens of thousands of distinct CDR3 sequences, around 12% being singletons. The material sequenced was PBMCs or a T cell subset sorted from them (not recorded which). The receptors were sampled from an adult woman who had mild COVID-19 (a few samples of this study predate the infection). Cell type and time point are not known. CDR3s include the opening cysteine and the closing phenylalanine or tryptophan. A D gene is named only where the DNA matches it firmly. Size is stated for part of the rows, as once, few or many counts, or as a class when the clone is expanded.

clone size,D gene,V gene,J gene,CDR3 protein,CDR3 DNA
medium-sized,NA,TRBV5-5,TRBJ2-7,CASSPNGGPYEQYF,TGTGCCAGCAGCCCGAATGGGGGACCCTACGAGCAGTACTTC
many,NA,TRBV5-6,TRBJ2-2,CASIRRGVYTGELFF,TGTGCCAGCATCCGTCGCGGGGTCTACACCGGGGAGCTGTTTTTT
few,TRBD2,TRBV30,TRBJ2-1,CAWSEEAGTSGFYEQFF,TGTGCCTGGAGTGAAGAAGCCGGGACTAGCGGGTTCTATGAGCAGTTCTTC
many,NA,TRBV7-9,TRBJ2-3,CAILLRRGTSTDTQYF,TGTGCCATCCTCTTGAGGCGGGGAACTAGCACAGATACGCAGTATTTT
many,TRBD2,TRBV2,TRBJ2-2,CASRFGGLAGNTGELFF,TGTGCCAGCAGATTTGGTGGACTAGCGGGGAACACCGGGGAGCTGTTTTTT
many,TRBD1,TRBV7-2,TRBJ2-5,CASSLAPGTGRQTQYF,TGTGCCAGCAGCTTAGCGCCGGGGACAGGGAGACAGACCCAGTACTTC
many,NA,TRBV12-3/TRBV12-4,TRBJ1-5,CASSFGLGQPQHF,TGTGCCAGCAGTTTTGGGTTGGGTCAGCCCCAGCATTTT
many,NA,TRBV2,TRBJ2-7,CASSAGRPSSYEQYF,TGTGCCAGCAGTGCCGGGAGACCCAGCTCCTACGAGCAGTACTTC
many,TRBD2,TRBV20-1,TRBJ2-5,CSARDGGTSLETQYF,TGCAGTGCTAGAGATGGGGGGACTAGCCTGGAGACCCAGTACTTC
many,NA,TRBV30,TRBJ1-6,CAWTRGQPNSPLHF,TGTGCCTGGACCCGAGGGCAGCCAAATTCACCCCTCCACTTT
NA,NA,TRBV2,TRBJ2-2,CASLNTGELFF,TGTGCCAGCTTAAACACCGGGGAGCTGTTTTTT
many,NA,TRBV6-5,TRBJ2-3,CASSYDETNTQYF,TGTGCCAGCAGTTACGACGAAACCAATACGCAGTATTTT
many,NA,TRBV6-5,TRBJ1-1,CASKKGVEAFF,TGTGCCAGCAAAAAGGGGGTTGAGGCTTTCTTT
many,TRBD2,TRBV12-3/TRBV12-4,TRBJ2-2,CASSSTSGAGELFF,TGTGCCAGCAGTTCGACTAGCGGGGCCGGGGAGCTGTTTTTT
medium-sized,NA,TRBV7-2,TRBJ2-1,CASKGTSSYNEQFF,TGTGCCAGCAAAGGGACTTCCTCCTACAATGAGCAGTTCTTC
many,NA,TRBV10-3,TRBJ1-5,CAIRIGADQPQHF,TGTGCCATCAGAATAGGGGCGGATCAGCCCCAGCATTTT
many,NA,TRBV3-1,TRBJ2-1,CASSQAVQGENEQFF,TGTGCCAGCAGCCAAGCAGTACAGGGAGAGAATGAGCAGTTCTTC
many,NA,TRBV18,TRBJ1-6,CASANRERNSPLHF,TGTGCCAGCGCGAATCGGGAACGAAATTCACCCCTCCACTTT
many,NA,TRBV27,TRBJ1-2,CASRGYGTAYILSGYTF,TGTGCCAGCAGGGGCTACGGGACCGCCTATATCCTCAGTGGCTACACCTTC
many,TRBD2,TRBV5-1,TRBJ2-3,CASSQGLAGSSDTQYF,TGCGCCAGCAGCCAGGGACTAGCGGGATCGTCAGATACGCAGTATTTT
many,NA,TRBV4-2,TRBJ2-1,CASSQTKRDEQFF,TGTGCCAGCAGCCAAACCAAGCGGGATGAGCAGTTCTTC
once,TRBD1,TRBV7-9,TRBJ2-3,CASMDRGDTDTQYF,TGTGCCAGCATGGACAGGGGGGACACAGATACGCAGTATTTT
medium-sized,NA,TRBV24-1,TRBJ2-5,CATSDRWERQETQYF,TGTGCCACCAGTGATCGATGGGAGAGACAAGAGACCCAGTACTTC
many,TRBD2,TRBV5-1,TRBJ2-1,CASSLAEGLAGSEQFF,TGCGCCAGCAGCTTGGCCGAAGGACTAGCGGGAAGCGAGCAGTTCTTC
many,TRBD2,TRBV18,TRBJ2-3,CASSPRTRSTDTQYF,TGTGCCAGCTCACCAAGGACTAGGAGCACAGATACGCAGTATTTT
many,TRBD1,TRBV27,TRBJ2-7,CASSREPTGGIYEQYF,TGTGCCAGCAGCCGCGAGCCCACAGGGGGAATCTACGAGCAGTACTTC
many,TRBD2,TRBV30,TRBJ2-5,CAWSGTSTQETQYF,TGTGCCTGGAGTGGGACTAGCACACAAGAGACCCAGTACTTC
few,TRBD2,TRBV13,TRBJ2-7,CASSLGIAGEQYF,TGTGCCAGCAGCCTAGGGATAGCGGGCGAGCAGTACTTC
many,NA,TRBV7-9,TRBJ2-1,CASSPPDRYNEQFF,TGTGCCAGCAGCCCCCCGGACAGATACAATGAGCAGTTCTTC
many,NA,TRBV20-1,TRBJ1-2,CSARVGQNYGYTF,TGCAGTGCTAGAGTAGGCCAGAACTATGGCTACACCTTC
many,TRBD1,TRBV7-8,TRBJ2-2,CASSLETGAGELFF,TGTGCCAGCAGCTTAGAGACAGGGGCCGGGGAGCTGTTTTTT
NA,TRBD1,TRBV5-1,TRBJ2-7,CASSLGFGTGDLYF,TGCGCCAGCAGCTTGGGCTTCGGGACAGGGGATTTGTACTTC
many,TRBD2,TRBV27,TRBJ2-1,CASSLRASGGAAGNEQFF,TGTGCCAGCAGTTTACGAGCTAGCGGGGGGGCGGCGGGCAATGAGCAGTTCTTC
many,TRBD1,TRBV14,TRBJ2-3,CASSQDSGTGADTQYF,TGTGCCAGCAGCCAAGATAGTGGTACAGGGGCCGATACGCAGTATTTT
many,TRBD1,TRBV12-3/TRBV12-4,TRBJ2-7,CASSSGQGIFGREVTSGYEQYF,TGTGCCAGCAGTTCGGGACAGGGGATCTTTGGAAGAGAGGTTACTTCGGGCTACGAGCAGTACTTC
many,NA,TRBV20-1,TRBJ1-2,CSAPGSTGPSGYTF,TGCAGTGCTCCTGGGTCCACAGGACCTTCTGGCTACACCTTC
many,NA,TRBV18,TRBJ2-7,CASSPNQGSGSYEQYF,TGTGCCAGCTCACCAAACCAGGGCTCCGGGTCCTACGAGCAGTACTTC
many,TRBD2,TRBV25-1,TRBJ2-3,CASTEAAGGTTDTQYF,TGTGCCAGCACTGAAGCCGCGGGGGGGACCACAGATACGCAGTATTTT
many,TRBD2,TRBV6-5,TRBJ2-7,CASRPTSGNSYEQYF,TGTGCCAGCAGGCCGACTAGCGGAAACTCCTACGAGCAGTACTTC
many,NA,TRBV11-3,TRBJ2-1,CASSLESSSYNEQFF,TGTGCCAGCAGCTTAGAAAGCAGTTCCTACAATGAGCAGTTCTTC
NA,TRBD2,TRBV24-1,TRBJ2-1,CATSDSLAGGYNEQFF,TGTGCCACCAGTGATTCCCTAGCGGGGGGGTACAATGAGCAGTTCTTC
many,NA,TRBV7-8,TRBJ2-1,CASSLERNEQFF,TGTGCCAGCAGCTTGGAAAGGAATGAGCAGTTCTTC